Listed below are T cell receptor beta chains from one sample, sequenced in a study of metastatic and nonmetastatic thyroid tumors. MiXCR reprocessed the PCR reads for TCRdb. In the table there are 23,000 or so clones, around 20% of which are singletons. The sample was blood. All receptors come from a female donor with papillary thyroid cancer or a benign thyroid nodule (not recorded which). Some clones in this sample may be carry-over from other donors' samples. Each CDR3 is given with its conserved first and last residue. The order of the fields is J gene, D gene, clone size, V gene, CDR3 protein, CDR3 DNA. The D gene is left open where the match is weak. Clone sizes are given selectively: once, few, many, or a class where the clone is expanded.

TRBJ2-7	.	.	TRBV11-1	CASSPLGSLRYDEQYF	TGTGCCAGCAGCCCTCTCGGGTCCCTTCGGTACGACGAGCAGTACTTC
TRBJ1-4	.	few	TRBV19	CASRILGGRGEKLFF	TGTGCCAGTAGGATTCTCGGGGGGCGCGGTGAAAAACTGTTTTTT
TRBJ2-5	.	many	TRBV20-1	CSARDLIAAQETQYF	TGCAGTGCTAGAGATCTGATAGCCGCGCAAGAGACCCAGTACTTC
TRBJ2-7	TRBD2	.	TRBV7-8	CASSFGGAMYEQYF	TGTGCCAGCAGCTTCGGGGGGGCAATGTACGAGCAGTACTTC
TRBJ2-1	.	few	TRBV28	CARRDNEKFF	TGTGCCAGAAGGGACAATGAGAAGTTCTTC
TRBJ2-5	.	.	TRBV20-1	CSARRSIGVSETQYF	TGCAGTGCTAGACGCAGTATTGGTGTTTCGGAGACCCAGTACTTC
TRBJ2-2	TRBD1	many	TRBV5-1	CASSLRTGEAGELFF	TGCGCCAGCAGCTTGCGGACAGGGGAGGCCGGGGAGCTGTTTTTT
TRBJ2-7	.	many	TRBV10-3	CATTFDRYYEQYF	TGTGCCACCACCTTCGACAGGTACTACGAGCAGTACTTC
TRBJ2-7	TRBD1	many	TRBV4-3	CASSQTGTGGEQYF	TGCGCCAGCAGCCAAACCGGGACAGGGGGCGAGCAGTACTTC
TRBJ2-2	.	many	TRBV12-3/TRBV12-4	CAGGTVANTGELFF	TGTGCCGGCGGGACCGTCGCGAACACCGGGGAGCTGTTTTTT
TRBJ1-5	.	many	TRBV4-2	CASSQEGGTQHF	TGTGCCAGCAGCCAAGAAGGGGGAACCCAGCATTTT
TRBJ2-5	TRBD1	.	TRBV5-4	CASRQDRGLETQYF	TGTGCCAGCAGACAAGACAGGGGGCTTGAGACCCAGTACTTC
TRBJ2-7	.	many	TRBV5-1	CASSRDGASYEQYF	TGCGCCAGCAGCAGGGACGGGGCTTCCTACGAGCAGTACTTC
TRBJ2-1	.	many	TRBV28	CASSKPSGRYYNEQFF	TGTGCCAGCAGTAAGCCTTCGGGCAGGTACTACAATGAGCAGTTCTTC
TRBJ2-7	TRBD2	many	TRBV20-1	CSATPLTSGREYEQYF	TGCAGTGCTACCCCCCTCACTAGCGGGAGGGAGTACGAGCAGTACTTC
TRBJ2-3	.	few	TRBV15	CATSSRGASATDTQYF	TGTGCCACCAGCAGTAGAGGGGCGTCGGCCACAGATACGCAGTATTTT
TRBJ2-7	.	.	TRBV6-5	CASSYGPRSYEQYF	TGTGCCAGCAGTTACGGGCCGCGGTCCTACGAGCAGTACTTC
TRBJ1-1	.	many	TRBV11-2	CASSLWAGRAFF	TGTGCCAGCAGCTTATGGGCAGGGCGAGCTTTCTTT
TRBJ2-7	.	medium-sized	TRBV24-1	CATSEGGLEGEQYF	TGTGCCACCAGTGAGGGTGGGCTAGAGGGCGAGCAGTACTTC
TRBJ2-2	TRBD2	many	TRBV19	CASTRTSGSPVTGELFF	TGTGCCAGTACAAGGACTAGCGGGAGCCCGGTCACCGGGGAGCTGTTTTTT
TRBJ2-7	.	many	TRBV7-3	CASSLTTGYEQYF	TGTGCCAGCAGCTTAACGACCGGGTACGAGCAGTACTTC
TRBJ1-1	TRBD1	.	TRBV5-1	CASRTGGREDTEAFF	TGCGCCAGCAGGACAGGGGGCAGGGAGGACACTGAAGCTTTCTTT
TRBJ2-5	.	many	TRBV5-6	CASSLGMVEQTQYF	TGTGCCAGCAGCTTGGGGATGGTGGAACAGACCCAGTACTTC
TRBJ2-1	.	.	TRBV9	CASSAHSTSYNEQFF	TGTGCCAGCAGCGCTCACAGCACATCCTATAATGAGCAGTTCTTC
TRBJ2-5	.	.	TRBV7-2	CASSLGVSRKQETQYF	TGTGCCAGCAGCTTAGGGGTCTCTAGGAAACAAGAGACCCAGTACTTC
TRBJ2-7	.	.	TRBV12-3/TRBV12-4	CASSFANYEQYF	TGTGCCAGCAGTTTTGCGAACTACGAGCAGTACTTC
TRBJ2-1	TRBD2	many	TRBV9	CASSVSTSGSHEQFF	TGTGCCAGCAGCGTGTCGACTAGCGGGAGTCATGAGCAGTTCTTC
TRBJ2-5	.	many	TRBV11-2	CASSLALTRTETQYF	TGTGCCAGCAGCCTTGCCCTGACTAGGACAGAGACCCAGTACTTC
TRBJ2-3	.	.	TRBV20-1	CSARVPELSTDTQYF	TGCAGTGCTAGAGTACCGGAGCTGAGCACAGATACGCAGTATTTT
TRBJ2-1	.	many	TRBV2	CASSRIGFHEQFF	TGTGCCAGCAGTAGAATCGGTTTCCATGAGCAGTTCTTC
TRBJ2-1	TRBD2	.	TRBV20-1	CSARDHLAGVPEQFF	TGCAGTGCTAGAGATCACCTAGCGGGAGTCCCCGAGCAGTTCTTC
TRBJ1-2	.	.	TRBV5-1	CASSLEYVVYTF	TGCGCCAGCAGCTTGGAGTACGTCGTCTACACCTTC
TRBJ1-1	.	many	TRBV6-5	CASSYGFMRMNTEAFF	TGTGCCAGCAGTTACGGGTTCATGAGAATGAACACTGAAGCTTTCTTT
TRBJ2-7	.	many	TRBV11-1	CASSSGGHLSYEQYF	TGTGCCAGCAGCTCCGGGGGACACCTTTCCTACGAGCAGTACTTC
TRBJ2-5	TRBD2	many	TRBV20-1	CSGHAGGSQETQYF	TGCAGTGGCCACGCGGGAGGCTCCCAAGAGACCCAGTACTTC
TRBJ2-1	.	.	TRBV25-1	CASSVVNEQFF	TGTGCCAGCAGTGTTGTCAATGAGCAGTTCTTC
TRBJ2-5	TRBD1	many	TRBV25-1	CASTGTGLQETQYF	TGTGCCAGCACCGGGACAGGACTTCAAGAGACCCAGTACTTC
TRBJ2-2	TRBD1	many	TRBV19	CASSSGQGPTGELFF	TGTGCCAGTAGTTCGGGACAGGGGCCGACCGGGGAGCTGTTTTTT
TRBJ1-5	TRBD1	.	TRBV20-1	CSARQGGNQPQHF	TGCAGTGCCCGACAGGGAGGCAATCAGCCCCAGCATTTT
TRBJ1-5	.	many	TRBV9	CASSPHSNQPQHF	TGTGCCAGCAGCCCCCATAGCAATCAGCCCCAGCATTTT
TRBJ2-1	TRBD2	many	TRBV15	CATSRDVRLAGGGNEQFF	TGTGCCACCAGCAGAGATGTACGACTAGCGGGAGGGGGCAATGAGCAGTTCTTC
TRBJ2-7	TRBD1	.	TRBV19	CASRPGQRTCEQYF	TGTGCCAGTAGGCCGGGACAGAGAACCTGCGAGCAGTACTTC
TRBJ1-4	TRBD1	.	TRBV6-1	CASSASPGQGGEKLFF	TGTGCCAGCAGTGCATCTCCGGGACAGGGGGGTGAAAAACTGTTTTTT
TRBJ2-7	.	.	TRBV20-1	CSARVDTSSSYEQYF	TGCAGTGCTAGAGTGGACACCTCGAGCTCCTACGAGCAGTACTTC
TRBJ1-4	TRBD1	many	TRBV2	CASSADRDEKLFF	TGTGCCAGCAGCGCGGACAGGGATGAAAAACTGTTTTTT
TRBJ2-7	TRBD2	many	TRBV20-1	CSVRGSLRTSGRYEQYF	TGCAGTGTTAGGGGGTCGCTGCGGACTAGCGGGAGGTACGAGCAGTACTTC
TRBJ2-7	TRBD1	.	TRBV24-1	CATSGQGYEQYF	TGTGCCACCAGTGGACAGGGCTACGAGCAGTACTTC
TRBJ2-2	TRBD1	.	TRBV6-1	CASSDTTGTGSPGELFF	TGTGCCAGCAGTGATACCACCGGGACAGGGAGCCCCGGGGAGCTGTTTTTT
TRBJ2-3	TRBD2	many	TRBV30	CAWSAGLAGVTDTQYF	TGTGCCTGGAGTGCGGGGCTAGCGGGAGTAACAGATACGCAGTATTTT
TRBJ2-7	.	few	TRBV6-1	CASGTSDGTYEQYF	TGTGCCAGCGGAACGTCGGACGGCACCTACGAGCAGTACTTC
TRBJ2-1	TRBD2	many	TRBV20-1	CSAREPLAGLNEQFF	TGCAGTGCTAGAGAACCACTAGCGGGCTTGAATGAGCAGTTCTTC
TRBJ1-2	.	few	TRBV28	CASSFPPLTWGNGYTF	TGTGCCAGCAGTTTCCCTCCTCTGACATGGGGTAATGGCTACACCTTC
TRBJ1-2	.	many	TRBV4-3	CASSQERDTSFRPF	TGCGCCAGCAGCCAAGAAAGGGACACCAGTTTTCGCCCCTTC
TRBJ2-5	TRBD2	many	TRBV5-1	CASSPGLAGLYQETQYF	TGCGCCAGCAGCCCCGGACTAGCGGGGCTTTACCAAGAGACCCAGTACTTC
TRBJ1-2	TRBD1	few	TRBV6-5	CASSSIDRVSYTF	TGTGCCAGCAGTTCGATCGACAGGGTGAGCTACACCTTC